The source of this TCR beta chain is a study of vaccination and CD4 T cells after COVID-19. With the Oncomine TCR Beta short-read assay, DNA from cultured CD4+ T cells was sequenced. In TCRdb, the PCR reads were re-called with MiXCR into one record per CDR3 protein. Of approximately 21,000 distinct CDR3 sequences in the sample, 40% to 50% are singletons; the top ten hold about 13%. The CDR3 consists of 10 residues. CDR1 is SQVTM, CDR2 ANQGSEA, per germline. V dropped 6 bases and J dropped 4 bases, with 5 bases sitting between them. Points on this clonotype: Its specificity is unknown.

The treatment was: 10-day PBMC culture with coronavirus spike peptide pools or control peptides (ViraFEST assay). The clonotype was recovered from a human donor with COVID-19. The specimen sequenced was cultured CD4+ T cells from blood. V gene TRBV29-1 combines with J gene TRBJ2-3; D unclear. CDR3 sequence (DNA): TGCAGCGTGGGGTCAGATACGCAGTATTTT. It translates to CSVGSDTQYF.